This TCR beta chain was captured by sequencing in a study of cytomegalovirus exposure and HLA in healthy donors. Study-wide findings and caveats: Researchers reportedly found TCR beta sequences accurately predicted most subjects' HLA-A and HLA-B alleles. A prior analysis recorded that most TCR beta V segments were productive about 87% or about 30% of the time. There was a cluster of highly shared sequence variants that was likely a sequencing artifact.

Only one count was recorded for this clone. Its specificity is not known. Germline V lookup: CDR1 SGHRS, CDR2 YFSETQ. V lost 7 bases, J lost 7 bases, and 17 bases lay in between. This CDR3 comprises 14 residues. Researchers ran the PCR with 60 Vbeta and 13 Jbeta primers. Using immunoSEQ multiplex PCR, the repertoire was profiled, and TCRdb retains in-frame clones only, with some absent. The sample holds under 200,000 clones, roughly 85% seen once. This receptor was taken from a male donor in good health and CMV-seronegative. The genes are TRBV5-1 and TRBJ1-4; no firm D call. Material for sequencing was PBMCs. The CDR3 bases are TGCGCCAGCGGCGACCGTAGCCTGAGTGAAAAACTGTTTTTT. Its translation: CASGDRSLSEKLFF.